Sequencing of this T cell receptor beta chain was carried out in a study of blood T cells in healthy people across ages. The study's findings and limits: Strong correlation linked observed beta diversity and percent naive T cells. Diversity figures based on one million T cells were deemed too low. Expanded clonotype shifts may have been confounded, as the donors had an unknown CMV status.

Turning to this clonotype: Its antigen remains unidentified.

This CDR3 has 16 residues. The ends were cut back, 5 bases at V and 0 bases at J, with 16 bases in the middle. The germline CDR1 and CDR2 sequences are SGHTA and FQGTGA. Using a J-beta primer mix together with a sample-barcoded 5' primer, a second PCR was run for 7 to 11 cycles. Every cDNA was tagged by a template-switch adaptor with 12 random nucleotides. Each CDR3 protein gets one entry after TCRdb re-called the 5' RACE reads with MiXCR. Of some 1,800,000 distinct CDR3 sequences listed, around 42% are singletons. V usage is TRBV7-3 and J usage is TRBJ1-1; no reliable D call. The sample was blood. The receptor was derived from a human donor in good health. The CDR3 spells CASSPNAGSLNTEAFF. The DNA for the CDR3 is TGTGCCAGCAGCCCCAACGCAGGTTCCTTGAACACTGAAGCTTTCTTT.